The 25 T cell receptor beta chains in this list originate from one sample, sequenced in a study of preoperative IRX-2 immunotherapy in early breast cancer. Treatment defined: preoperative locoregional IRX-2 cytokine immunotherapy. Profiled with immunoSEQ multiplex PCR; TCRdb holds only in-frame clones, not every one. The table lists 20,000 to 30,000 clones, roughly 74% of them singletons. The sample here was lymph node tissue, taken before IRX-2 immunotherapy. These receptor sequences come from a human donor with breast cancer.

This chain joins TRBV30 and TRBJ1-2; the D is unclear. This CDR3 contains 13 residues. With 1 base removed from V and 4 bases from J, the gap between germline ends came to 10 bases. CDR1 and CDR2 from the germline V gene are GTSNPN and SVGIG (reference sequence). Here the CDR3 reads CAWSDERSYGYTF. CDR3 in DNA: TGTGCCTGGAGTGATGAACGGTCCTATGGCTACACCTTC. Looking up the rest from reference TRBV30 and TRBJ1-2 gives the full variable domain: SQTIHQWPATLVQPVGSPLSLECTVEGTSNPNLYWYRQAAGRGLQLLFYSVGIGQISSEVPQNLSASRPQDRQFILSSKKLLLSDSGFYLCAWSDERSYGYTFGSGTRLTVV.

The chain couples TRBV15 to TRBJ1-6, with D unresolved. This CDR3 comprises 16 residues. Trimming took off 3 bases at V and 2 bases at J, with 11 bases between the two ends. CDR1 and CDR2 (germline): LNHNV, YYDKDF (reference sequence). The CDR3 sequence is CATSRESNPYNSPLHF. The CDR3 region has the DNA TGTGCCACCAGCAGGGAGTCTAACCCCTATAATTCACCCCTCCACTTT.

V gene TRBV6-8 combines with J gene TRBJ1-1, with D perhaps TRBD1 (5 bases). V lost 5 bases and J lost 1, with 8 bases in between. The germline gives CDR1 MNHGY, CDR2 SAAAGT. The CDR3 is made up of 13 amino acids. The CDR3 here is CASSMTANTEAFF. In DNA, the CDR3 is TGTGCCAGCAGTATGACAGCGAACACTGAAGCTTTCTTT.

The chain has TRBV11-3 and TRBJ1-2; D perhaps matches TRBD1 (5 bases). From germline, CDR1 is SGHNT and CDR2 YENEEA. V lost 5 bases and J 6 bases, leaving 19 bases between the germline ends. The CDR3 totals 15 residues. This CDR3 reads CASSQTVRAGDGYTF. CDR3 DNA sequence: TGTGCCAGCAGCCAGACGGTCAGGGCCGGGGATGGCTACACCTTC. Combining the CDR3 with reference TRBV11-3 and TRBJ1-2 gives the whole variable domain EAGVVQSPRYKIIEKKQPVAFWCNPISGHNTLYWYLQNLGQGPELLIRYENEEAVDDSQLPKDRFSAERLKGVDSTLKIQPAELGDSAVYLCASSQTVRAGDGYTFGSGTRLTVV.

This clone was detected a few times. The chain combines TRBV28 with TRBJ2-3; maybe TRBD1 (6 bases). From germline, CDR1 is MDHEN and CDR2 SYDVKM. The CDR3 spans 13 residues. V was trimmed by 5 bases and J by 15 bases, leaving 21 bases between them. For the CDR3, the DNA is TGTGCCAGCAGTCTGCCGGGACAAGCGGAACAATATTTT. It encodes CASSLPGQAEQYF.

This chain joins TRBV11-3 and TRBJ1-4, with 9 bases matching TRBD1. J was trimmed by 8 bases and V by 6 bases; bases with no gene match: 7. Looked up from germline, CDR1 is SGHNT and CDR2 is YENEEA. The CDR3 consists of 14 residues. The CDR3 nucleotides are TGTGCCAGCAGAACACAGGGGGCGGAAGAAAAACTGTTTTTT. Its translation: CASRTQGAEEKLFF.

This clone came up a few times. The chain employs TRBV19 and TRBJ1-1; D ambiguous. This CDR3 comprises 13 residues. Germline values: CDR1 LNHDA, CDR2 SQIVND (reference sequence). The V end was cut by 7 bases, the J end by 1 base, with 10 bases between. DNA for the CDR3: TGTGCCAGTATGATTGTAGCGAACACTGAAGCTTTCTTT. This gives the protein CASMIVANTEAFF.

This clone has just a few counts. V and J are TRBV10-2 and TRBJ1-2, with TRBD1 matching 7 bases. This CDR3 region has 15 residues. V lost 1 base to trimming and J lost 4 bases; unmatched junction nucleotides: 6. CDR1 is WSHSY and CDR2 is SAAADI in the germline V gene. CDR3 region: CASSEFYRGGYGYTF. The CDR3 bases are TGCGCCAGCAGTGAGTTCTACAGGGGTGGCTATGGCTACACCTTC.

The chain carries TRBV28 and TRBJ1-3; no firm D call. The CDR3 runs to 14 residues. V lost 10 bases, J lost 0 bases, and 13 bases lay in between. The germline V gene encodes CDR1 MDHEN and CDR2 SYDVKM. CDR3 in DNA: TGTGCCACCCTCGGGCAGAACTCTGGAAACACCATATATTTT. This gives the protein CATLGQNSGNTIYF. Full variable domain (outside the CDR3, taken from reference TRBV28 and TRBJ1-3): DVKVTQSSRYLVKRTGEKVFLECVQDMDHENMFWYRQDPGLGLRLIYFSYDVKMKEKGDIPEGYSVSREKKERFSLILESASTNQTSMYLCATLGQNSGNTIYFGEGSWLTVV.

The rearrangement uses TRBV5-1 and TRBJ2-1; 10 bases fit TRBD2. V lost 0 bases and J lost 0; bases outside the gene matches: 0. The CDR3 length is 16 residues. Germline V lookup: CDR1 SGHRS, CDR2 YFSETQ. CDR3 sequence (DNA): TGCGCCAGCAGCTTGGTAGCGGGGGGCTCCTACAATGAGCAGTTCTTC. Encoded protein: CASSLVAGGSYNEQFF.

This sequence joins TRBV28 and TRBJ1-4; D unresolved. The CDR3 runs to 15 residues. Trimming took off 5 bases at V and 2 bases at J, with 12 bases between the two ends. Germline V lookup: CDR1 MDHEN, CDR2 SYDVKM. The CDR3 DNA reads TGTGCCAGCAGTCCGATCGGGTTGACTAATGAAAAACTGTTTTTT. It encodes CASSPIGLTNEKLFF.

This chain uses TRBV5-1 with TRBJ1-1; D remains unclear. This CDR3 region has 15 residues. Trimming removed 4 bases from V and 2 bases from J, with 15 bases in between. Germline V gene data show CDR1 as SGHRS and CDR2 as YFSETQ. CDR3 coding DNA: TGCGCCAGCAGCGTAACTGGCCAGATTAACACTGAAGCTTTCTTT. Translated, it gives CASSVTGQINTEAFF.

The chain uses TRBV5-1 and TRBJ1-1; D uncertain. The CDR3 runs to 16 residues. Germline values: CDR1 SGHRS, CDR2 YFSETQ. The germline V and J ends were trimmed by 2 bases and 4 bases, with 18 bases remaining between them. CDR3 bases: TGCGCCAGCAGCTTATCACCGACCGCTAAGGGCACTGAAGCTTTCTTT. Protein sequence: CASSLSPTAKGTEAFF.

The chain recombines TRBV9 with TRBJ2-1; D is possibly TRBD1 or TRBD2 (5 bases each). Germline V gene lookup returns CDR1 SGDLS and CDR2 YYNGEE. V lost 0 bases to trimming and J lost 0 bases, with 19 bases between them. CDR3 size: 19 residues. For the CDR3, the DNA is TGTGCCAGCAGCGTAGGAGGGGTTGGCTACCTAAGCTCCTACAATGAGCAGTTCTTC. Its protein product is CASSVGGVGYLSSYNEQFF.

In nucleotides, the CDR3 is TGTGCCACCCGGACTAGCGGGGGGGCGAACACCGGGGAGCTGTTTTTT. This codes for CATRTSGGANTGELFF. V and J are TRBV19 and TRBJ2-2, with TRBD2 identical over 15 bases. CDR1 is LNHDA, CDR2 SQIVND, per germline (reference sequence). Trimming cost V 10 bases and J 0 bases; bases outside gene matches: 3. This CDR3 is 16 amino acids long.

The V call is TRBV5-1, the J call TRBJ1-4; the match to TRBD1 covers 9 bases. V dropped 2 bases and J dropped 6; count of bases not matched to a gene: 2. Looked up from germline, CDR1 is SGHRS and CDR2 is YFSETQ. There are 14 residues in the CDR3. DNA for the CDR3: TGCGCCAGCAGCTTCACAGGGGGCGATGAAAAACTGTTTTTT. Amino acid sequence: CASSFTGGDEKLFF.

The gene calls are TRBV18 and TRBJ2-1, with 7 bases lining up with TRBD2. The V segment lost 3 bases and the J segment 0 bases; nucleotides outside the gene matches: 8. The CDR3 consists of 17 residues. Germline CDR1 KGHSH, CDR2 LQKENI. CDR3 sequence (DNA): TGTGCCAGCTCACCGATTCTTAGCGGGCTCTCCTACAATGAGCAGTTCTTC. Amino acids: CASSPILSGLSYNEQFF. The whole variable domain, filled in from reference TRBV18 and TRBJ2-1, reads NAGVMQNPRHLVRRRGQEARLRCSPMKGHSHVYWYRQLPEEGLKFMVYLQKENIIDESGMPKERFSAEFPKEGPSILRIQQVVRGDSAAYFCASSPILSGLSYNEQFFGPGTRLTVL.

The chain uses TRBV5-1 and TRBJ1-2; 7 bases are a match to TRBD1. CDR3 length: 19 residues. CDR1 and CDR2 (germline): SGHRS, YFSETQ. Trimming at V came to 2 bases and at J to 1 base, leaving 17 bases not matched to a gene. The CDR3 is CASSLQGSMGTASNYGYTF. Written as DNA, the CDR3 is TGCGCCAGCAGCTTACAGGGATCAATGGGGACAGCCAGTAACTATGGCTACACCTTC.

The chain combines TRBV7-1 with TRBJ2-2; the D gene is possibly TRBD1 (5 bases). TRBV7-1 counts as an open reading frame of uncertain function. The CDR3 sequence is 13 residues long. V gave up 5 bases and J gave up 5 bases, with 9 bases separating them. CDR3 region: CASSPQGTGELFF. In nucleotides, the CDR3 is TGTGCCAGCAGCCCCCAGGGAACCGGGGAGCTGTTTTTT.

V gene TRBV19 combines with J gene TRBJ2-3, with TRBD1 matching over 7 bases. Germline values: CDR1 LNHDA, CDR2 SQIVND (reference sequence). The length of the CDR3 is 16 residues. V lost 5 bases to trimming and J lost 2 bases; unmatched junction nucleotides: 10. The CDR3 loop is CASSSLGQPDTDTQYF. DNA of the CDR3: TGTGCCAGTAGTTCCTTGGGACAGCCAGACACAGATACGCAGTATTTT.

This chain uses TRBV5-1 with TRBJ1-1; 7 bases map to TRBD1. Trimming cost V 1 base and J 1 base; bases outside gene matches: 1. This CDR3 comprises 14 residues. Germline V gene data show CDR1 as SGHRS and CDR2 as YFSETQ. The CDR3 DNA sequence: TGCGCCAGCAGCTTGCGGACAGGGAACACTGAAGCTTTCTTT. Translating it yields CASSLRTGNTEAFF.

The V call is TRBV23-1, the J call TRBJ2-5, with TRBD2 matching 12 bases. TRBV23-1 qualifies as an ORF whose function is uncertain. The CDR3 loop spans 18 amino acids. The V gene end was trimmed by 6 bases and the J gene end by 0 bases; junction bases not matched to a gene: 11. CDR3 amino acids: CASSLVPTSGGYQETQYF. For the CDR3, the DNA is TGCGCCAGCAGCTTAGTCCCGACTAGCGGGGGTTACCAAGAGACCCAGTACTTC.

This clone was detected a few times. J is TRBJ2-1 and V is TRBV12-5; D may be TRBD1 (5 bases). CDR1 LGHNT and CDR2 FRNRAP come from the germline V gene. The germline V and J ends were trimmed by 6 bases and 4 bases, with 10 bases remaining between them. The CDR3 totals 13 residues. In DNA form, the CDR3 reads TGTGCTAGTGGCCGAGACAGATACAATGAGCAGTTCTTC. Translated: CASGRDRYNEQFF.

The CDR3 nucleotides are TGTGCCATCAGATTCGACAGAAACTATGGCTACACCTTC. Encoded protein: CAIRFDRNYGYTF. The chain joins TRBV6-8 to TRBJ1-2; D may be TRBD1 (5 bases). The CDR3 length is 13 residues. The V end lost 10 bases, the J end lost 2 bases, and 14 bases lay between the germline ends. Germline CDR1 MNHGY, CDR2 SAAAGT.

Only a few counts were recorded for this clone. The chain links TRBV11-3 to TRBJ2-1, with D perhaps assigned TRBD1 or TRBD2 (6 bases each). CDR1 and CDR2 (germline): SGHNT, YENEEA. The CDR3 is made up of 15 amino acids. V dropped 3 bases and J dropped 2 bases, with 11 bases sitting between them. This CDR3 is CASSLGGTTYNEQFF. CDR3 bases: TGTGCCAGCAGCTTGGGGGGCACAACCTACAATGAGCAGTTCTTC.